One sample yielded the 15 T cell receptor beta chains listed below, sequenced in a study of cytotoxic CD8 clonotypes in ibrutinib-treated CLL. TCRdb's table, derived via immunoSEQ multiplex PCR, lists solely in-frame clones and lacks some. The repertoire includes approximately 70,000 clones, over 75% of them detected once, and roughly 7.7% sits in the top ten. The sequencing used PBMCs, collected at disease progression, from a patient treated with ibrutinib. These TCRs come from a human donor with chronic lymphocytic leukemia.

The chain joins TRBV2 to TRBJ2-6, with D hard to call. Germline V gives CDR1 SNHLY, CDR2 FYNNEI. This CDR3 contains 14 residues. Trimming took off 7 bases at V and 4 bases at J, with 11 bases between the two ends. CDR3 nucleotides: TGTGCCAGCACGGCGCGAACCGGGGCCAACGTCCTGACTTTC. Its translation is CASTARTGANVLTF.

This chain links TRBV5-1 with TRBJ2-5; 14 nucleotides align to TRBD2. The trim removed 2 bases at V and 3 bases at J, leaving 3 bases unmatched. There are 16 residues in the CDR3. The germline V gene has CDR1 SGHRS and CDR2 YFSETQ. The CDR3 DNA is TGCGCCAGCAGCTTACCGGGACTAGCGGGAGAAGAGACCCAGTACTTC. Amino acids: CASSLPGLAGEETQYF.

The gene calls are TRBV6-5 and TRBJ2-1; no reliable D call. V was cut by 6 bases and J by 7 bases, with 13 bases left in between. CDR1 and CDR2 (germline): MNHEY, SVGAGI. This CDR3 region has 13 residues. The CDR3 DNA reads TGTGCCAGCAGCAACACCCTAGAAAATGAGCAGTTCTTC. Translating it yields CASSNTLENEQFF.

The V and J genes are TRBV13 and TRBJ2-7; TRBD2 is a possible D gene (6 bases). Trimming pared 3 bases from V and 3 bases from J, leaving 15 bases between. Germline CDR1 PRHDT, CDR2 FYEKMQ (reference sequence). The length of the CDR3 is 15 residues. The CDR3 protein is CASSFRLVVVYEQYF. CDR3 in DNA: TGTGCCAGCAGCTTCCGACTAGTCGTCGTCTACGAGCAGTACTTC.

The chain employs TRBV5-1 and TRBJ2-1, with 9 bases matching TRBD1. The CDR3 totals 16 residues. Germline V CDR1 and CDR2: SGHRS, YFSETQ. V lost 3 bases and J lost 4; bases outside the gene matches: 8. Here the CDR3 DNA reads TGCGCCAGCAGCTCAAGCTGGACAGGGGCATACAATGAGCAGTTCTTC. Residues: CASSSSWTGAYNEQFF. Based on the CDR3 plus reference TRBV5-1 and TRBJ2-1, the full variable domain is KAGVTQTPRYLIKTRGQQVTLSCSPISGHRSVSWYQQTPGQGLQFLFEYFSETQRNKGNFPGRFSGRQFSNSRSEMNVSTLELGDSALYLCASSSSWTGAYNEQFFGPGTRLTVL.

The J gene is TRBJ1-2, the V gene TRBV7-8; D is uncertain. This CDR3 contains 13 residues. Germline V gene lookup returns CDR1 SGHVS and CDR2 FQNEAQ. Trimming left V 4 bases short and J 2 bases short, with 8 bases between. CDR3: CASSSPPNYGYTF. CDR3 DNA sequence: TGTGCCAGCAGCTCCCCACCGAACTATGGCTACACCTTC.

CDR3 coding DNA: TGTGCCAGCAGCACAGGGTCCACCGGGGAGCTGTTTTTT. Translated, it gives CASSTGSTGELFF. The V and J genes are TRBV6-4 and TRBJ2-2; possible D gene TRBD1, 6 bases. The CDR3 totals 13 residues. Deletions cut 6 bases from V and 4 bases from J, with 9 bases between. Germline CDR1 reads MRHNA; CDR2 reads SNTAGT.

This chain joins TRBV27 and TRBJ2-2; 9 bases line up with TRBD1. This CDR3 contains 18 residues. With V trimmed by 6 bases and J by 5 bases, 16 bases remained unmatched. CDR1 and CDR2 from the germline V gene are MNHEY and SMNVEV (reference sequence). The CDR3 region is CASSRDRVLFSLTGELFF. In DNA, the CDR3 is TGTGCCAGCAGCCGGGACAGGGTCCTTTTTTCCTTGACCGGGGAGCTGTTTTTT.

The J gene is TRBJ2-3, the V gene TRBV27; 10 nucleotides align to TRBD1. CDR1 and CDR2 (germline): MNHEY, SMNVEV (reference sequence). V gave up 5 bases and J gave up 1 base; unmatched junction bases: 9. The CDR3 is 17 residues long. In DNA, the CDR3 is TGTGCCAGCAGTCCAAGGGACAGGGGATGGGGCACAGATACGCAGTATTTT. Translated, it gives CASSPRDRGWGTDTQYF.

This clone was picked up a small number of times. J is TRBJ2-1 and V is TRBV9, with unresolved D. The germline V and J ends were trimmed by 1 base and 6 bases, with 8 bases remaining between them. Germline V gene data show CDR1 as SGDLS and CDR2 as YYNGEE. The CDR3 is made up of 13 amino acids. The CDR3 DNA is TGTGCCAGCAGCGTAACCCAATCCAATGAGCAGTTCTTC. This codes for CASSVTQSNEQFF.

In its sample, this clone was seen a few times. The chain couples TRBV19 to TRBJ2-3; no definite D call. The CDR3 sequence is 12 residues long. CDR1 is LNHDA and CDR2 is SQIVND in the germline V gene (reference sequence). Between the trimmed V and J ends, which lost 8 bases and 2 bases, there was a span of 8 bases. CDR3 DNA: TGTGCCAGTGCCCCGTCCACAGATACGCAGTATTTT. This codes for CASAPSTDTQYF.

This chain joins TRBV4-2 and TRBJ2-1; the match to TRBD2 covers 7 bases. The germline gives CDR1 LGHNA, CDR2 YNFKEQ. Trimming removed 4 bases from V and 8 bases from J; junction bases left unmatched: 8. The CDR3 contains 14 residues. CDR3 in amino acids: CASSPGGRGYEQFF. The CDR3 DNA reads TGTGCCAGCAGCCCAGGCGGGAGAGGCTATGAGCAGTTCTTC.

This chain uses TRBV6-4 with TRBJ2-3; TRBD1 is a possible D gene (6 bases). The V end lost 4 bases, the J end lost 1 base, and 12 bases lay between the germline ends. The germline V gene encodes CDR1 MRHNA and CDR2 SNTAGT. CDR3 size: 15 residues. CDR3 in amino acids: CASSAQPGGTDTQYF. DNA of the CDR3: TGTGCCAGCAGTGCCCAACCAGGGGGCACAGATACGCAGTATTTT.

The chain links TRBV7-9 to TRBJ1-2; 10 bases agree with TRBD1. V lost 5 bases to trimming and J lost 8 bases; unmatched junction nucleotides: 11. Germline CDR1 SEHNR, CDR2 FQNEAQ (reference sequence). The CDR3 is made up of 15 amino acids. CDR3 bases: TGTGCCAGCAGCCCCCGGGAACTGGACAGGGGGGGCTACACCTTC. It encodes CASSPRELDRGGYTF.

The chain recombines TRBV5-5 with TRBJ2-7; maybe TRBD2 (7 bases). Trimming stripped 4 bases from V and 3 bases from J, with 23 bases between. Germline V CDR1 and CDR2: SGHKS, YYEKEE (reference sequence). CDR3 length: 17 amino acids. The CDR3 coding sequence is TGTGCCAGCAGCATGGGCGTAGGGGGGGCTAGTATCTACGAGCAGTACTTC. It is translated as CASSMGVGGASIYEQYF.